This T cell receptor beta chain was documented in a study of blood T cell repertoires in COVID-19. Sequenced by immunoSEQ multiplex PCR; TCRdb stores in-frame clones only, minus some. Of about 130,000 clones listed, 81% are singletons. The CDR3 loop spans 16 amino acids. Trimming took 5 bases from V and 3 from J; bases not matched to a gene: 6. Germline lookup yields CDR1 SGHVS and CDR2 FQNEAQ. The sequence was collected from a man between 25 and 39 years old with COVID-19, enrolled during active disease. Sequencing input: peripheral blood. This chain links TRBV7-8 with TRBJ1-6; TRBD1 matches 8 bases. The CDR3 is CASSLRDRNYNSPLHF. DNA for the CDR3: TGTGCCAGCAGCCTTCGGGACAGGAACTATAATTCACCCCTCCACTTT. Combining the CDR3 with reference TRBV7-8 and TRBJ1-6 gives the whole variable domain GAGVSQSPRYKVAKRGQDVALRCDPISGHVSLFWYQQALGQGPEFLTYFQNEAQLDKSGLPSDRFFAERPEGSVSTLKIQRTQQEDSAVYLCASSLRDRNYNSPLHFGNGTRLTVT.